The entry below gives a single TCR beta chain sequence along with its context. Its antigen is not identified. This record belongs to a study of T cell responses to AZD1222 COVID-19 vaccine. General observations from the study: Clonal diversity was possibly underestimated, and white British individuals and females predominated among donors. Compared with day 0, the breadth and depth of the Spike-specific TCR repertoire rose significantly after two doses of AZD1222. Baseline testing showed seropositivity in only a handful of AZD1222 recipients.

Profiled with immunoSEQ multiplex PCR; TCRdb holds only in-frame clones, not every one. The data contain approximately 110,000 clones, around 89% of them seen just once; the ten biggest clones take up 4.2%. Trimming cost V 1 base and J 3 bases, with 13 bases left between them. CDR3 length: 15 residues. The germline V gene encodes CDR1 SGHNT and CDR2 YYREEE (reference sequence). The TCR was taken from an adult in good health. The sequenced sample was peripheral blood, obtained on day 0 of AZD1222 vaccination. The rearrangement joins TRBV5-4 to TRBJ2-5; the D gene is possibly TRBD2 (6 bases). The CDR3 here is CASSLQRTKKETQYF. The DNA of the CDR3 is TGTGCCAGCAGCTTGCAACGGACTAAAAAAGAGACCCAGTACTTC.